The clone carrying this TCR beta chain was seen only a few times. Its specificity is unknown. The entry originates in a study of T cells after yellow fever vaccination. Broader study findings: Though weaker, the secondary response peaked faster, on day 5 versus 15.

TCRdb redid the calling of the 5' RACE reads with MiXCR, one entry per CDR3 protein. The sample contains under 300,000 distinct CDR3 sequences, 6.5% to 8.5% of which appear only once. The CDR3 is 16 residues long. V trimming: 3 bases; J trimming: 6 bases; junction bases outside the gene matches: 13. The source material was CD4+ T cells sorted from PBMCs, sampled 15 days after the yellow fever booster vaccination. The TCR comes from a man aged 25 to 40 who received the YFV17D yellow fever vaccine. The V call is TRBV5-7, the J call TRBJ2-7, with 9 positions matching TRBD1. Being an ORF, TRBV5-7 has a function that is uncertain. The CDR3 sequence: CASSSNSGTGLGEQYF. The CDR3 nucleotides are TGTGCCAGCAGCTCAAACTCCGGGACAGGGCTGGGCGAGCAGTACTTC.